Shown below are 21 T cell receptor beta chains from a single sample sequenced in a study of CD8+ T cells in alopecia areata (dated by TCRdb to the late 2010s). This specimen's time point label, interpreted: approximately 4 weeks on oral tofacitinib. This sample's treatment or condition label indicates: oral pan-JAK inhibitor, 5-10 mg twice daily. The library relied on the immunoSEQ multiplex PCR assay. RNA was extracted from all samples and reverse transcribed into cDNA as template for TCR sequencing. The table was pulled from immuneACCESS by TCRdb, which kept in-frame rearrangements only. Such tables lose some clones; where checked, under half of the loss comes from unresolved V genes, and the rest has no known cause. The sample profile shows some 100,000 clones; about 61% of them were found once. The ten top clones hold almost 30% of the sample. Source: CD8+ T cells sorted from blood, taken at week 4, from a patient treated with tofacitinib. All receptors derive from a human donor with alopecia areata.

The chain recombines TRBV4-2 with TRBJ2-1; 8 positions match TRBD1. After removal of 1 base from V and 6 bases from J, the junction contained 11 bases not matched to a gene. The germline V gene has CDR1 LGHNA and CDR2 YNFKEQ. The CDR3 spans 17 residues. The CDR3 reads CASSQVPSDREANEQFF. Written as DNA, the CDR3 is TGTGCCAGCAGCCAAGTTCCATCGGACAGGGAGGCCAATGAGCAGTTCTTC.

This chain joins TRBV5-6 and TRBJ2-7, with 9 positions matching TRBD1. J lost 4 bases, V lost 0 bases, and 2 bases had no gene match. CDR3 length: 14 residues. Germline V gene sequence: CDR1 SGHDT, CDR2 YYEEEE. CDR3 loop: CASSLGTGVYEQYF. CDR3 nucleotides: TGTGCCAGCAGCTTGGGGACAGGGGTATACGAGCAGTACTTC.

This chain connects TRBV29-1 to TRBJ2-7; D gene uncertain. Germline CDR1 and CDR2: SQVTM and ANQGSEA. The CDR3 runs to 12 residues. V shed 3 bases and J shed 3 bases, with 9 bases lying between them. The CDR3 loop is CSVDSAVYEQYF. CDR3 DNA sequence: TGCAGCGTTGACAGCGCAGTCTACGAGCAGTACTTC.

The chain joins TRBV7-2 to TRBJ2-5; no clear D gene. The CDR3 is 13 residues long. Germline V gene sequence: CDR1 SGHTA, CDR2 FQGNSA. The germline V and J ends were trimmed by 2 bases and 5 bases, with 9 bases remaining between them. In DNA, the CDR3 is TGTGCCAGCAGCTTAATGGGATTGGAGACCCAGTACTTC. This translates into CASSLMGLETQYF.

The rearrangement links TRBV6-4 to TRBJ2-1; TRBD1 aligns across 7 bases. The germline CDR1 and CDR2 sequences are MRHNA and SNTAGT. This CDR3 is 13 amino acids long. Trimming removed 6 bases from V and 6 bases from J; junction bases left unmatched: 5. CDR3 loop: CASSSGTANEQFF. The CDR3 nucleotides are TGTGCCAGCAGCTCTGGGACAGCCAATGAGCAGTTCTTC.

This sequence joins TRBV29-1 and TRBJ2-6; D might be TRBD1 or TRBD2, each matching 8 bases. Trimming left V 6 bases short and J 4 bases short, with 22 bases between. From germline, CDR1 is SQVTM and CDR2 ANQGSEA. The CDR3 is made up of 17 amino acids. CDR3 amino acids: CSVGREQGESGANVLTF. CDR3 bases: TGCAGCGTCGGGAGGGAACAGGGGGAGTCCGGGGCCAACGTCCTGACTTTC.

The CDR3 is CACAGRNTGELFF. The DNA for the CDR3 is TGTGCCTGTGCGGGACGGAACACCGGGGAGCTGTTTTTT. V is TRBV30 and J is TRBJ2-2; D might be TRBD2 (6 bases). Germline-derived CDR1 and CDR2 are GTSNPN and SVGIG (reference sequence). The V and J ends lost 6 bases and 1 base respectively, with 9 bases between them. The CDR3 totals 13 residues. The variable domain in full, with the rest retrieved from reference TRBV30 and TRBJ2-2, is SQTIHQWPATLVQPVGSPLSLECTVEGTSNPNLYWYRQAAGRGLQLLFYSVGIGQISSEVPQNLSASRPQDRQFILSSKKLLLSDSGFYLCACAGRNTGELFFGEGSRLTVL.

The chain combines TRBV30 with TRBJ1-2, with TRBD1 as a possible D gene (6 bases). Germline V lookup: CDR1 GTSNPN, CDR2 SVGIG (reference sequence). The CDR3 totals 13 residues. The DNA of the CDR3 is TGTGCACAGGGCCTGGCTACTAACTATGGCTACACCTTC. Translated, it gives CAQGLATNYGYTF.

The chain joins TRBV30 to TRBJ1-5; tentative D call: TRBD1 (5 bases). Germline V lookup: CDR1 GTSNPN, CDR2 SVGIG (reference sequence). There are 13 residues in the CDR3. V lost 1 base and J lost 5, with 9 bases in between. The CDR3 coding sequence is TGTGCCTGGAGTGACCTGGGGGATCAGCCCCAGCATTTT. Its translation is CAWSDLGDQPQHF.

The CDR3 DNA sequence: TGTGCCTGGAGTGTTAAGCAGGGGGAATCACCCCTCCACTTT. This gives the protein CAWSVKQGESPLHF. The V gene is TRBV30, the J gene TRBJ1-6; 7 nucleotides match TRBD1. CDR3 length: 14 residues. Germline V gene lookup returns CDR1 GTSNPN and CDR2 SVGIG (reference sequence). V gave up 0 bases and J gave up 10 bases; unmatched junction bases: 6. Looking up the rest from reference TRBV30 and TRBJ1-6 gives the full variable domain: SQTIHQWPATLVQPVGSPLSLECTVEGTSNPNLYWYRQAAGRGLQLLFYSVGIGQISSEVPQNLSASRPQDRQFILSSKKLLLSDSGFYLCAWSVKQGESPLHFGNGTRLTVT.

The chain employs TRBV29-1 and TRBJ1-2, with TRBD1 identical over 7 bases. Germline V gene sequence: CDR1 SQVTM, CDR2 ANQGSEA. This CDR3 has 14 amino acids. V was clipped by 8 bases and J by 5 bases; unmatched bases: 14. CDR3 sequence: CSIYSPGTEYGYTF. In DNA form, the CDR3 reads TGCAGCATCTACTCTCCCGGGACAGAATATGGCTACACCTTC.

This clone has just one count. The chain uses TRBV7-3 and TRBJ2-1, with D possibly matching TRBD1 (5 bases). This CDR3 contains 13 residues. Trimming took 5 bases from V and 7 from J, leaving 12 bases between them. Germline V lookup: CDR1 SGHTA, CDR2 FQGTGA. In nucleotides, the CDR3 is TGTGCCAGCAGCCTAGGACAATGGAATGAGCAGTTCTTC. Encoded protein: CASSLGQWNEQFF.

CDR3 bases: TGTGCCAGCAGCAAAACAGGGCGAGTGTCGTTGGGAGGCTACACCTTC. Its translation: CASSKTGRVSLGGYTF. The rearrangement uses TRBV27 and TRBJ1-2; the D gene is possibly TRBD1 (6 bases). This CDR3 has 16 residues. Trimming left V 6 bases short and J 8 bases short, with 25 bases between. Germline CDR1 reads MNHEY; CDR2 reads SMNVEV (reference sequence).

CDR3 protein: CAWERGSSYNEQFF. CDR3 nucleotide sequence: TGTGCCTGGGAGCGGGGTAGCTCCTACAATGAGCAGTTCTTC. The chain has TRBV30 and TRBJ2-1; 7 bases align to TRBD2. The CDR3 loop spans 14 amino acids. Germline V CDR1 and CDR2: GTSNPN, SVGIG (reference sequence). The V and J ends lost 5 bases and 0 bases, in that order; junction bases with no gene match: 4. Filled out from reference TRBV30 and TRBJ2-1, the complete variable domain reads SQTIHQWPATLVQPVGSPLSLECTVEGTSNPNLYWYRQAAGRGLQLLFYSVGIGQISSEVPQNLSASRPQDRQFILSSKKLLLSDSGFYLCAWERGSSYNEQFFGPGTRLTVL.

The chain recombines TRBV7-6 with TRBJ2-1; 9 nucleotides line up with TRBD1. CDR1 and CDR2 from the germline V gene are SGHVS and FNYEAQ. V lost 4 bases and J lost 7; bases outside the gene matches: 20. The CDR3 covers 19 residues. The DNA of the CDR3 is TGTGCCAGCAGCTGGGGTGACCTTGCCGGGACAGGGATTGGGAATGAGCAGTTCTTC. Translation gives CASSWGDLAGTGIGNEQFF.

The chain recombines TRBV29-1 with TRBJ2-5, with D possibly being TRBD1 or TRBD2 (5 bases each). Germline CDR1 and CDR2: SQVTM and ANQGSEA. Trimming pared 2 bases from V and 3 bases from J, leaving 13 bases between. The CDR3 length is 14 residues. The CDR3 bases are TGCAGCGTTGAACCCCTGACAGCGGAAGAGACCCAGTACTTC. Translated: CSVEPLTAEETQYF. Full variable domain (rest looked up from reference TRBV29-1 and TRBJ2-5): SAVISQKPSRDICQRGTSLTIQCQVDSQVTMMFWYRQQPGQSLTLIATANQGSEATYESGFVIDKFPISRPNLTFSTLTVSNMSPEDSSIYLCSVEPLTAEETQYFGPGTRLLVL.

V usage is TRBV29-1 and J usage is TRBJ2-7; no reliable D call. Germline V gene data show CDR1 as SQVTM and CDR2 as ANQGSEA. The V end was cut by 2 bases, the J end by 2 bases, with 19 bases between. CDR3 size: 16 residues. CDR3 DNA sequence: TGCAGCGTTGAAAGATTTAAACCAGCCATTACCTACGAGCAGTACTTC. It specifies CSVERFKPAITYEQYF.

This chain joins TRBV7-9 and TRBJ2-1; a possible D gene is TRBD2 (6 bases). Trimming shortened V by 5 bases and J by 8 bases, and 22 bases separated the two germline ends. CDR3 size: 16 residues. CDR1 and CDR2 from the germline V gene are SEHNR and FQNEAQ (reference sequence). For the CDR3, the DNA is TGTGCCAGCAGCAATCTAGGGAGGACGGGATGGGATGAGCAGTTCTTC. Translation gives CASSNLGRTGWDEQFF. The variable domain in full, completed from reference TRBV7-9 and TRBJ2-1, reads DTGVSQNPRHKITKRGQNVTFRCDPISEHNRLYWYRQTLGQGPEFLTYFQNEAQLEKSRLLSDRFSAERPKGSFSTLEIQRTEQGDSAMYLCASSNLGRTGWDEQFFGPGTRLTVL.

This clone has only one observation. Other DNA sequences in the sample encode the same CDR3. The chain uses TRBV7-6 and TRBJ2-5; 7 bases match TRBD2. The ends lost 0 bases at V and 2 bases at J; junction bases unmatched: 0. The CDR3 spans 14 residues. Germline CDR1 reads SGHVS; CDR2 reads FNYEAQ. CDR3 loop: CASSLAGGQETQYF. The CDR3 nucleotides read TGTGCCAGCAGCTTAGCGGGGGGGCAAGAGACCCAGTACTTC.

This sequence joins TRBV2 and TRBJ2-1; 8 bases line up with TRBD1. Germline CDR1 reads SNHLY; CDR2 reads FYNNEI. The CDR3 covers 15 residues. V shed 4 bases and J 4 bases; nucleotides not matched to a gene: 6. CDR3 residues: CASSAWTGTYNEQFF. DNA of the CDR3: TGTGCCAGCAGTGCCTGGACAGGGACGTACAATGAGCAGTTCTTC.

The CDR3 is CASSLTPAPSSYEQYF. The CDR3 coding sequence is TGTGCCAGCAGCTTAACTCCCGCTCCGAGCTCCTACGAGCAGTACTTC. The chain couples TRBV7-6 to TRBJ2-7; D is undetermined. Per germline, CDR1 SGHVS and CDR2 FNYEAQ. The length of the CDR3 is 16 residues. V was shortened by 2 bases and J by 0 bases, with 14 bases between the two germline ends. The full variable domain, rest sourced from reference TRBV7-6 and TRBJ2-7, is GAGVSQSPRYKVTKRGQDVALRCDPISGHVSLYWYRQALGQGPEFLTYFNYEAQQDKSGLPNDRFSAERPEGSISTLTIQRTEQRDSAMYRCASSLTPAPSSYEQYFGPGTRLTVT.